The 19 T cell receptor beta chains presented below share a single source sample, sequenced in a study of T cell responses to AZD1222 COVID-19 vaccine. Produced via immunoSEQ multiplex PCR; TCRdb's table is partial and in-frame only. Here the sample spans fewer than 200,000 clones, approximately 92% being singletons. Sequenced here: peripheral blood, sampled on day 0 of AZD1222 vaccination. The receptors derive from an adult in good health.

This chain joins TRBV10-3 and TRBJ1-3; tentatively, D is TRBD1 (5 bases). Germline CDR1 reads ENHRY; CDR2 reads SYGVKD. The CDR3 is 16 amino acids. Trimming removed 6 bases at V and 0 bases at J, with 15 bases between. The CDR3 nucleotides are TGTGCCATCAGCGCTAGGGAGCAGGGCTCTGGAAACACCATATATTTT. Its protein is CAISAREQGSGNTIYF.

This rearrangement joins TRBV6-1 to TRBJ1-3, with D tentatively TRBD1 (6 bases). The CDR3 covers 14 residues. Trimming pared 5 bases from V and 3 bases from J, leaving 11 bases between. CDR1 is MNHNS and CDR2 is SASEGT in the germline V gene. The CDR3 DNA is TGTGCCAGCAGTTTAAGCAGGGGTGGAAACACCATATATTTT. Its protein product is CASSLSRGGNTIYF.

The rearrangement links TRBV2 to TRBJ1-6; tentatively, D is TRBD1 (5 bases). The CDR3 runs 13 residues. Germline values: CDR1 SNHLY, CDR2 FYNNEI. V was pared by 6 bases and J by 8 bases, with 11 bases between. CDR3 DNA sequence: TGTGCCAGCAGAGACAGAGAATATTCACCCCTCCACTTT. Protein sequence: CASRDREYSPLHF.

This chain uses TRBV28 with TRBJ1-4; D call uncertain. V was trimmed by 5 bases and J by 2 bases, leaving 12 bases between them. CDR1 and CDR2 from the germline V gene are MDHEN and SYDVKM. This CDR3 contains 15 residues. In DNA form, the CDR3 reads TGTGCCAGCAGTCAATGGGGAGAGACTAATGAAAAACTGTTTTTT. Protein product: CASSQWGETNEKLFF. The entire variable domain, with the rest obtained from reference TRBV28 and TRBJ1-4, is as follows: DVKVTQSSRYLVKRTGEKVFLECVQDMDHENMFWYRQDPGLGLRLIYFSYDVKMKEKGDIPEGYSVSREKKERFSLILESASTNQTSMYLCASSQWGETNEKLFFGSGTQLSVL.

The chain couples TRBV28 to TRBJ2-3; 9 nucleotides agree with TRBD2. Germline V lookup: CDR1 MDHEN, CDR2 SYDVKM. The CDR3 extends over 14 amino acids. J lost 7 bases, V lost 5 bases, and 7 bases had no gene match. Here the CDR3 DNA reads TGTGCCAGCAGTCGCGGGGGGGCATCATATACGCAGTATTTT. The encoded protein is CASSRGGASYTQYF.

CDR3 amino acids: CASRGAVNTGELFF. CDR3 nucleotides: TGTGCCAGTAGGGGGGCAGTAAACACCGGGGAGCTGTTTTTT. The rearrangement links TRBV19 to TRBJ2-2, with a possible D match to TRBD1 (6 bases). The CDR3 spans 14 residues. CDR1 and CDR2 from the germline V gene are LNHDA and SQIVND (reference sequence). Trimming cost V 6 bases and J 2 bases, with 10 bases left between them.

This clone occurred once. This rearrangement joins TRBV10-3 to TRBJ1-2, with unresolved D. The V end lost 0 bases, the J end lost 4 bases, and 9 bases lay between the germline ends. The CDR3 is 14 amino acids. The germline CDR1 and CDR2 sequences are ENHRY and SYGVKD. The CDR3 reads CAISESWSRYGYTF. The CDR3 nucleotides read TGTGCCATCAGTGAGTCGTGGTCCCGCTATGGCTACACCTTC.

The V gene is TRBV13, the J gene TRBJ2-1; TRBD2 matches at 10 bases. CDR1 is PRHDT, CDR2 FYEKMQ, per germline (reference sequence). The CDR3 has 18 residues. The trim removed 3 bases at V and 2 bases at J, leaving 10 bases unmatched. The CDR3 sequence: CASSFPTSGRGPYNEQFF. The CDR3 coding sequence is TGTGCCAGCAGCTTCCCGACCAGCGGGAGGGGACCCTACAATGAGCAGTTCTTC.

This chain joins TRBV29-1 and TRBJ1-1; D is unresolved. Germline V CDR1 and CDR2: SQVTM, ANQGSEA. The CDR3 contains 12 residues. Trimming took 5 bases from V and 6 from J, leaving 13 bases between them. In DNA form, the CDR3 reads TGCAGCGTTATACTTTCCGGGCCTGAAGCTTTCTTT. This gives the protein CSVILSGPEAFF. The full variable domain, completed using reference TRBV29-1 and TRBJ1-1, is SAVISQKPSRDICQRGTSLTIQCQVDSQVTMMFWYRQQPGQSLTLIATANQGSEATYESGFVIDKFPISRPNLTFSTLTVSNMSPEDSSIYLCSVILSGPEAFFGQGTRLTVV.

The rearrangement uses TRBV7-2 and TRBJ1-1, with a tentative D call TRBD1 (6 bases). CDR3 length equals 15 residues. Germline lookup yields CDR1 SGHTA and CDR2 FQGNSA. V was cut by 5 bases and J by 1 base, with 14 bases left in between. The CDR3 region has the DNA TGTGCCAGCAGCACCCCCGGGGGGCGGAACACTGAAGCTTTCTTT. Protein sequence: CASSTPGGRNTEAFF.

This chain connects TRBV18 to TRBJ1-1; D is undetermined. CDR1 and CDR2 from the germline V gene are KGHSH and LQKENI. Trimming removed 5 bases from V and 5 bases from J, with 9 bases in between. The CDR3 is made up of 12 amino acids. DNA of the CDR3: TGTGCCAGCTCATCGCAGGATACTGAAGCTTTCTTT. Its protein product is CASSSQDTEAFF.

The gene calls are TRBV7-2 and TRBJ2-5, with D possibly matching TRBD2 (6 bases). Per germline, CDR1 SGHTA and CDR2 FQGNSA. Trimming took off 4 bases at V and 5 bases at J, with 20 bases between the two ends. There are 16 residues in the CDR3. The CDR3 here is CASSSGGRPWGETQYF. CDR3 bases: TGTGCCAGCAGCTCCGGAGGGAGACCCTGGGGGGAGACCCAGTACTTC.

CDR3 DNA: TGTGCCAGCAGTTTATCGAGGTCAGGGAGAACTGAAGCTTTCTTT. Translated, it gives CASSLSRSGRTEAFF. V and J are TRBV27 and TRBJ1-1; D may be TRBD1 (5 bases). CDR3 length: 15 residues. Trimming left V 0 bases short and J 5 bases short, with 13 bases between. Germline V gives CDR1 MNHEY, CDR2 SMNVEV (reference sequence).

This clone was observed once. The chain combines TRBV6-5 with TRBJ1-2, with a tentative D call TRBD1 (6 bases). The V and J ends lost 7 bases and 8 bases respectively, with 17 bases between them. This CDR3 comprises 13 residues. Looked up from germline, CDR1 is MNHEY and CDR2 is SVGAGI. In nucleotides, the CDR3 is TGTGCCAGCACCCCGCTACAGGGTGACGGCTACACCTTC. Protein sequence: CASTPLQGDGYTF.

The chain is built from TRBV19 and TRBJ1-2; no definite D call. The germline gives CDR1 LNHDA, CDR2 SQIVND (reference sequence). V was shortened by 9 bases and J by 0 bases, with 11 bases between the two germline ends. The CDR3 has 13 residues. CDR3 sequence: CASYGLSNYGYTF. CDR3 DNA: TGTGCCAGCTACGGCCTATCTAACTATGGCTACACCTTC. The variable domain in full, completed from reference TRBV19 and TRBJ1-2, reads DGGITQSPKYLFRKEGQNVTLSCEQNLNHDAMYWYRQDPGQGLRLIYYSQIVNDFQKGDIAEGYSVSREKKESFPLTVTSAQKNPTAFYLCASYGLSNYGYTFGSGTRLTVV.

The chain recombines TRBV12-3 or TRBV12-4 with TRBJ1-5; D uncertain. Trimming cost V 5 bases and J 1 base, with 6 bases left between them. The CDR3 sequence is 13 residues long. The CDR3 DNA reads as TGTGCCAGCAGTCCCCGAAGCAATCAGCCCCAGCATTTT. Its translation is CASSPRSNQPQHF.

The chain uses TRBV5-1 and TRBJ1-1; no firm D call. Trimming left V 5 bases short and J 3 bases short, with 14 bases between. Germline lookup yields CDR1 SGHRS and CDR2 YFSETQ. CDR3 length equals 14 residues. This CDR3 reads CASSPPRPDTEAFF. Written as DNA, the CDR3 is TGCGCCAGCAGTCCTCCGAGGCCCGACACTGAAGCTTTCTTT.

This clone appeared a single time. The CDR3 DNA follows: TGTGCCAGTAGTCGAGAGGCTCTGGGGAATTCACCCCTCCACTTT. As protein: CASSREALGNSPLHF. The rearrangement uses TRBV19 and TRBJ1-6; unclear D gene. The CDR3 totals 15 residues. Trimming removed 5 bases at V and 7 bases at J, with 15 bases between. Germline V gene lookup returns CDR1 LNHDA and CDR2 SQIVND (reference sequence). Complete variable domain (other parts from reference TRBV19 and TRBJ1-6): DGGITQSPKYLFRKEGQNVTLSCEQNLNHDAMYWYRQDPGQGLRLIYYSQIVNDFQKGDIAEGYSVSREKKESFPLTVTSAQKNPTAFYLCASSREALGNSPLHFGNGTRLTVT.

The V gene is TRBV7-8, the J gene TRBJ1-1, with a weak D call TRBD1 (5 bases). This CDR3 has 16 residues. CDR1 and CDR2 (germline): SGHVS, FQNEAQ. V was trimmed by 5 bases and J by 1 base, leaving 17 bases between them. In DNA, the CDR3 is TGTGCCAGCAGCCCATTTATCCGGGGCTCGAACACTGAAGCTTTCTTT. Translating gives CASSPFIRGSNTEAFF.